Below, one T cell receptor (beta chain) is given with its context. The target antigen is unknown. Germline V lookup: CDR1 MRHNA, CDR2 SNTAGT. The CDR3 contains 19 residues. Trimming cost V 0 bases and J 0 bases; bases outside gene matches: 6. This sample is part of a study of T cell repertoires in cytomegalovirus infection. Study information: Epitope selection comprised recently identified HLA-C-restricted CMV epitopes and well-studied HLA-B-restricted CMV epitopes. It was the public TCR beta signatures that indicated both CMV infection and matching HLA type. General observations from the study: Ex vivo responses were dominated by HLA-C-restricted CMV-specific TCR beta clonotypes. Identification of carriers of CMV plus the relevant HLA was performed using cumulative public TCR beta family frequency.

TCRdb itself ran the reads through MiXCR, one entry per CDR3 protein. The data contain roughly 920,000 distinct CDR3 sequences, around 31% of them seen just once; the ten biggest clones take up around an eighth. The genes are TRBV6-4 and TRBJ2-2, with 11 positions matching TRBD1. The sequences come from cultured CD8+ T cells from PBMCs, collected from culture after CMV antigen stimulation. The TCR sequence derives from a human donor in good health (CMV status not recorded). Some clones in this sample may be carry-over from other donors' samples. CDR3 amino acids: CASSDSGTGGTANTGELFF. For the CDR3, the DNA is TGTGCCAGCAGTGACTCGGGGACAGGGGGAACCGCGAACACCGGGGAGCTGTTTTTT.